Here is one TCR beta chain with its context. Those who participated ranged in age from roughly 18 to 100 years and resided in approximately 23 US areas. In the study's own analysis: Reference gene primer amplification gave nucleated cell count estimates. The table came from immunoSEQ multiplex PCR; TCRdb's copy has only in-frame clones and leaves some out. D and trimming were read from the DNA, whereas the V and J calls and clone size are those reported in that table. The sample includes 250,000 to 300,000 clones, 90% to 95% of them seen just once. These data belong to a study of blood T cell repertoires in COVID-19. Overall study context: Samples representing acute and convalescent COVID-19 were sourced from the United States, Italy and Spain. From T cells, B-cell-depleted T cells, or PBMCs came the material, which was cDNA or gDNA.

Sequencing was performed on PBMCs or T cells enriched from blood (not recorded which). The sequence derives from a human donor in a cohort exposed to, infected with or recovered from COVID-19 (not recorded which). The donor label of this sample is uncertain.

The CDR3 protein is CAAGQVGSYEQYF. In DNA, the CDR3 is TGTGCCGCGGGACAGGTTGGTTCCTACGAGCAGTACTTC. V gene TRBV6-5 combines with J gene TRBJ2-7, with 8 positions matching TRBD1. Losses at the gene ends were 11 bases for V and 1 base for J; bases not matched to a gene: 7. The CDR3 consists of 13 residues. From germline, CDR1 is MNHEY and CDR2 SVGAGI.